This TCR beta chain was sequenced for a study of CD8 T cells in Susac syndrome. Concerning this clonotype: Antigen specificity is unknown.

Sequencing targeted TCR beta in T cells from blood (CD8+ and CD4+). Purification of the CD8+ and CD4+ T cells relied on negative isolation, and TEMRA cells underwent FACS enrichment. Whole-study findings and limits: As acknowledged by the study, its TCR sequencing and HLA analysis included a relatively small number of individuals.

With random hexamers, roughly 0.45 to 1 ug RNA was reverse transcribed. A single record per CDR3 protein comes from TCRdb applying MiXCR to the immunoSEQ multiplex PCR reads. The table shows around 170,000 distinct CDR3 sequences, with over 90% occurring only once. This receptor was obtained from a human donor with Susac syndrome. The sequencing input was CD8+ T cells from PBMCs.

Here the CDR3 DNA reads TGTGCCAGCAGTGAATTAGGAGGGGACAATCAGCCCCAGCATTTT. As protein: CASSELGGDNQPQHF. The chain links TRBV25-1 to TRBJ1-5, with D perhaps matching TRBD1 (5 bases). This CDR3 is 15 amino acids long. V gave up 1 base and J gave up 3 bases, with 10 bases separating them. The germline gives CDR1 MGHDK, CDR2 SYGVNS.